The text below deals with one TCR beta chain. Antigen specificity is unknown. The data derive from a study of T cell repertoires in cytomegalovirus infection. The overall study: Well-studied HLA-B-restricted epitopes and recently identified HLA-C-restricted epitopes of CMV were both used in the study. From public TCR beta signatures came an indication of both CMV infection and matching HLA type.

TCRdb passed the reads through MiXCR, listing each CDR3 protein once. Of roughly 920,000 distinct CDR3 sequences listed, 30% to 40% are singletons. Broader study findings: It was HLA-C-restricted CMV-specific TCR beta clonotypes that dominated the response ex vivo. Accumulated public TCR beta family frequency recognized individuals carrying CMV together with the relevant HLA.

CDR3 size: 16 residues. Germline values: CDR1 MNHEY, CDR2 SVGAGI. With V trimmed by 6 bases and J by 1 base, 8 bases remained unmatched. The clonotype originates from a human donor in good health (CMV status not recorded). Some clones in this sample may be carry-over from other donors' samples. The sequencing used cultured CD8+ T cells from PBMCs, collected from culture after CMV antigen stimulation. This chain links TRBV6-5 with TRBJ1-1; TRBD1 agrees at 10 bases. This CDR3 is CASSKWTGGPNTEAFF. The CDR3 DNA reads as TGTGCCAGCAGCAAATGGACAGGGGGGCCGAACACTGAAGCTTTCTTT.